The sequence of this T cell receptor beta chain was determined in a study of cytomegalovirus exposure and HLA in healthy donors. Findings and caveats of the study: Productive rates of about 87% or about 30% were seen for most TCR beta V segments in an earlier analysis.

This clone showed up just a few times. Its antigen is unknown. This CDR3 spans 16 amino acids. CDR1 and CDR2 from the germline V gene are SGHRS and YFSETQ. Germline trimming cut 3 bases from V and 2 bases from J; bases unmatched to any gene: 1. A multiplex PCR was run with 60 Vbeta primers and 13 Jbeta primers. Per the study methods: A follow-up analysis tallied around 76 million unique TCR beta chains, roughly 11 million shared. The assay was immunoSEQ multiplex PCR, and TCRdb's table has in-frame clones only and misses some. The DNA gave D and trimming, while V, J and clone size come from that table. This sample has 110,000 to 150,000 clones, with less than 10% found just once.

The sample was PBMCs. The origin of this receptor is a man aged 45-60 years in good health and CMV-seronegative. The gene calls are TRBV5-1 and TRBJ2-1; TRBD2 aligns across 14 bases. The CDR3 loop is CASSSTSGGAYNEQFF. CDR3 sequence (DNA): TGCGCCAGCAGCTCGACTAGCGGGGGGGCCTACAATGAGCAGTTCTTC.